What follows is one TCR beta chain and its context. Its antigen is unidentified. The sample belongs to a study of response to subunit inactivated influenza vaccine. Study observations and caveats: Authors proposed each seasonal influenza vaccination draws in few new T cells.

TCRdb redid the calling of the RT-PCR reads with MiXCR, one entry per CDR3 protein. This sample has roughly 780,000 distinct CDR3 sequences, with about 18% found just once. V was trimmed by 0 bases and J by 4 bases, leaving 11 bases between them. The V gene's germline CDR1 is SGDLS and CDR2 YYNGEE. There are 14 residues in the CDR3. The clonotype was recovered from a man in his fifties who received an inactivated influenza vaccine. Sequences were derived from PBMCs from blood, sampled roughly 5 days after vaccination. This chain uses TRBV9 with TRBJ2-7; D remains unclear. CDR3 protein: CASSVGRSAYEQYF. CDR3 coding DNA: TGTGCCAGCAGCGTAGGGCGGTCGGCGTACGAGCAGTACTTC.